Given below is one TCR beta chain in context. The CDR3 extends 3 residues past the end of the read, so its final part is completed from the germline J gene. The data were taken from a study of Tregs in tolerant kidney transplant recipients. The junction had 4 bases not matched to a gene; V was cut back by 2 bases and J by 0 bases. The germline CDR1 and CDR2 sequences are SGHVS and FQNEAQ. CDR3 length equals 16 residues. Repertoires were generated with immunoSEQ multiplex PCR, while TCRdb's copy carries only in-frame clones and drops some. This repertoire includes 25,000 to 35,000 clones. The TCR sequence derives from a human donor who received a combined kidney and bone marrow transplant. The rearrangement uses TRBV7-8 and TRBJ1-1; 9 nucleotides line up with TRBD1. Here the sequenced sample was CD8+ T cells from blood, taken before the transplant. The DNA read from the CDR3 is TGTGCCAGCAGCTTAAGGGACAGGGTAATGAACACTGAA. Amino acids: CASSLRDRVMNTE. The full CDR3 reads CASSLRDRVMNTEAFF.